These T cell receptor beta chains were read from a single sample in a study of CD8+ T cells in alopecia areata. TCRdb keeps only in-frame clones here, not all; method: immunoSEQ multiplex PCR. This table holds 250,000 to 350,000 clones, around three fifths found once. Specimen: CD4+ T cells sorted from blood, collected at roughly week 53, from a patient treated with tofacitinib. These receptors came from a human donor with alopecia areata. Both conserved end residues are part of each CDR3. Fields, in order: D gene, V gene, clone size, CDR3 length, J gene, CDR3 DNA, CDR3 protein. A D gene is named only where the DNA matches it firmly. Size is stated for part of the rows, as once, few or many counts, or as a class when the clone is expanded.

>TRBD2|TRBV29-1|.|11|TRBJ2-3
TGCAGCGGGGACTACACAGATACGCAGTATTTT
CSGDYTDTQYF
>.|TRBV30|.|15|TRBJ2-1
TGTGCCTGGAGCGGAACCCGGGGTCGAAGCAATGAGCAGTTCTTC
CAWSGTRGRSNEQFF
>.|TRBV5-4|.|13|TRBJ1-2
TGTGCCAGCAGCTCCAGGGTAGAGTATGGCTACACCTTC
CASSSRVEYGYTF
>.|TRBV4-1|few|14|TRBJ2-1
TGCGCCAGCAGCCAAGTTCCGGCGAAGATTGCGCAGTTCTTC
CASSQVPAKIAQFF
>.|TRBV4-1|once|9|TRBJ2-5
TGCGCCAGCAGCGCTGCTCCGTACTTC
CASSAAPYF
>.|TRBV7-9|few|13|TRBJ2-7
TGTGCCAGCAGCGTCGGGTTCCCTTCCGAGCAGTACTTC
CASSVGFPSEQYF
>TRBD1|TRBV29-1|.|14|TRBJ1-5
TGCAGCCCACGGGACAGGGCTGGATCTCAGCCCCAGCATTTT
CSPRDRAGSQPQHF
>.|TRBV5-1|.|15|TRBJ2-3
TGCGCCAGCAGCTTGTCAAACAGGGACACAGATACGCAGTATTTT
CASSLSNRDTDTQYF
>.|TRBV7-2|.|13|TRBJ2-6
TGTGCCTCCGCGGCGGCTTGGGCCAACGTCCTGACTTTC
CASAAAWANVLTF
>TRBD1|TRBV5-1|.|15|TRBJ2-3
TGCGCCAGCAGCTCGCCGGGACAGGTGGATCCCCCGCAGTATTTT
CASSSPGQVDPPQYF
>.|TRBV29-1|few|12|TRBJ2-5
TGCAGCGCCGAGAGGCAGCAAGAGACCCAGTACTTC
CSAERQQETQYF
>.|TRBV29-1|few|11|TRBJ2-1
TGCAGCGTTGGGGGAGGCAATGAGCAGTTCTTC
CSVGGGNEQFF
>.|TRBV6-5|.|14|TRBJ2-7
TGTGCCAGCAGTTACGCCCCACAGCTCTACGAGCAGTACTTC
CASSYAPQLYEQYF
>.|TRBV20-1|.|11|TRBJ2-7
TGCAGTGCGAAACAGGGTCACGAGCAGTACTTC
CSAKQGHEQYF
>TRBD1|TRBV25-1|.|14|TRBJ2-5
TGTGCCAGCAGTGAATCCGGGACAGGAGAGACCCAGTACTTC
CASSESGTGETQYF
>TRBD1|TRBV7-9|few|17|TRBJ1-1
TGTGCCAGCAGCACCACCGGGACAGGGGGCTGGGGCACTGAAGCTTTCTTT
CASSTTGTGGWGTEAFF
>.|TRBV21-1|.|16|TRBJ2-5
TGTGCCAGCAGCAAATCGGGGACAGGGCTTCAAGAGACCCAGTACTTC
CASSKSGTGLQETQYF
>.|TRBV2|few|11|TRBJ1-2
TGTGCCAGCTGGGGCGCGGGAGGCTACACCTTC
CASWGAGGYTF
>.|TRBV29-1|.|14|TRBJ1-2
TGCAGCGTTGAACGCCGAGGGCAGCTCTATGGCTACACCTTC
CSVERRGQLYGYTF
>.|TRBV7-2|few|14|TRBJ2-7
TGTGCCAGCAGCGCCTGGACAGTCTCCTACGAGCAGTACTTC
CASSAWTVSYEQYF
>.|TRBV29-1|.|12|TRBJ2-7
TGCAGCGCCTCGGGCGCTTCCTACGAGCAGTACTTC
CSASGASYEQYF
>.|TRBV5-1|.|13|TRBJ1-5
TGCGCCAGCAGCTGGGACAGCAATCAGCCCCAGCATTTT
CASSWDSNQPQHF
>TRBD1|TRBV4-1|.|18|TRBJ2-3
TGCGCCAGCAGCCAAACGGGGTTTACAGGGGTCAGGACAGATACGCAGTATTTT
CASSQTGFTGVRTDTQYF
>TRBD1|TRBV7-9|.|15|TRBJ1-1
TGTGCCAGCAGCCTCGGACAGGCAGGCGTCTATGAAGCTTTCTTT
CASSLGQAGVYEAFF
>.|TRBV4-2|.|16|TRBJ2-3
TGTGCCAGCAGCCAAGATGGTGGCATGTTCACAGATACGCAGTATTTT
CASSQDGGMFTDTQYF
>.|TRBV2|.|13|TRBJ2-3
TGTGCCAGCAGTGAAAAGCGCACAGATACGCAGTATTTT
CASSEKRTDTQYF
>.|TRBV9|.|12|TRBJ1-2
TGTGCCAGCAGCGTAGAGGGGTATGGCTACACCTTC
CASSVEGYGYTF
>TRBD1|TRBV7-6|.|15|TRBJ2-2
TGTGCCAGCAGCGTCGGACAGGGGAAAGGCGGGGAGCTGTTTTTT
CASSVGQGKGGELFF
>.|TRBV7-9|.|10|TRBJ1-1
TGTGCCAGCGGGGGGTTAGGAGCTTTCTTT
CASGGLGAFF
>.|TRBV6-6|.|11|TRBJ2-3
TGTGCCAGCAGTTCAGAGGATACGCAGTATTTT
CASSSEDTQYF